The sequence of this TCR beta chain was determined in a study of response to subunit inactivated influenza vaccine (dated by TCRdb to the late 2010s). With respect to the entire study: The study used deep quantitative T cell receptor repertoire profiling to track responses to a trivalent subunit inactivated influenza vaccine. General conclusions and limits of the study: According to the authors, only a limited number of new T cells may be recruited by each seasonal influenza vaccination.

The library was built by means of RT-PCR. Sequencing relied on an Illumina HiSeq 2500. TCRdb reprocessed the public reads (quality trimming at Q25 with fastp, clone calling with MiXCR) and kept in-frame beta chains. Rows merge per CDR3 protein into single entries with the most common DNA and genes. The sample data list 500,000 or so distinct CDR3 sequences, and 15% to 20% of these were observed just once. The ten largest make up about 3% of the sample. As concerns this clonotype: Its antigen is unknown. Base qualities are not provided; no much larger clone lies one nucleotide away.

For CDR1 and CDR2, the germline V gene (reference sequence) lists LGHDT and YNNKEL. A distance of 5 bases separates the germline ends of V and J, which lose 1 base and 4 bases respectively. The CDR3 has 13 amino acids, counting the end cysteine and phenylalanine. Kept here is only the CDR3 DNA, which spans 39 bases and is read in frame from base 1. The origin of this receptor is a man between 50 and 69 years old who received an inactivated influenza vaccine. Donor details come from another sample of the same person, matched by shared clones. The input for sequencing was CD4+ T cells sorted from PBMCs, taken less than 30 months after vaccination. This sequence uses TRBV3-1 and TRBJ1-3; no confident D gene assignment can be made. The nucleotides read TGTGCCAGCAGCCAAGCCCGCGGAAACACCATATATTTT. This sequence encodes CASSQARGNTIYF. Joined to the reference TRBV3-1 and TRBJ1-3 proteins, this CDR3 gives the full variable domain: DTAVSQTPKYLVTQMGNDKSIKCEQNLGHDTMYWYKQDSKKFLKIMFSYNNKELIINETVPNRFSPKSPDKAHLNLHINSLELGDSAVYFCASSQARGNTIYFGEGSWLTVV.